This T cell receptor beta chain originates from a study of control samples from healthy donors and cancer patients. Trimming removed 0 bases from V and 7 bases from J, with 21 bases in between. The CDR3 totals 17 residues. Germline assignment: CDR1 MGHRA and CDR2 YSYEKL. Clones were read by immunoSEQ multiplex PCR, and TCRdb kept only the in-frame ones, dropping some. The sample consists of 40,000 to 45,000 clones, about three quarters of them appearing once. This chain links TRBV4-1 with TRBJ2-5; D possibly corresponds to TRBD2 (7 bases). Sequenced input: formalin-fixed, paraffin-embedded tissue. The sequence came from a male donor with melanoma. CDR3: CASSQEGRGGVLGTQYF. The CDR3 DNA is TGCGCCAGCAGCCAAGAGGGAAGAGGGGGGGTGTTAGGGACCCAGTACTTC.